These 16 T cell receptor beta chains came from one sample sequenced in a study of blood T cell repertoires in COVID-19. The assay was immunoSEQ multiplex PCR, and TCRdb's table has in-frame clones only and misses some. Of 150,000 to 200,000 clones in the sample, approximately 90% were seen once. The sequencing input was peripheral blood. These TCRs come from a man aged 45-65 years with acute or convalescent COVID-19.

The rearrangement uses TRBV3-1 (or the pseudogene TRBV3-2) and TRBJ2-2, with 7 bases fitting TRBD1. V shed 6 bases, J shed 3 bases, and the junction held 7 bases outside the gene matches. The germline V gene has CDR1 LGHDT and CDR2 YNNKEL (reference sequence). The CDR3 contains 15 residues. The CDR3 DNA is TGTGCCAGCAGTCATGGGACAGCTTACACCGGGGAGCTGTTTTTT. Protein: CASSHGTAYTGELFF.

The rearrangement uses TRBV18 and TRBJ1-1; the D is unclear. The CDR3 totals 15 residues. Trimming took off 6 bases at V and 4 bases at J, with 18 bases between the two ends. From germline, CDR1 is KGHSH and CDR2 LQKENI. CDR3: CASSPRPRAGTEAFF. The CDR3 DNA reads TGTGCCAGCTCCCCTCGACCCCGGGCGGGCACTGAAGCTTTCTTT. The complete variable domain, with remaining parts taken from reference TRBV18 and TRBJ1-1, reads NAGVMQNPRHLVRRRGQEARLRCSPMKGHSHVYWYRQLPEEGLKFMVYLQKENIIDESGMPKERFSAEFPKEGPSILRIQQVVRGDSAAYFCASSPRPRAGTEAFFGQGTRLTVV.

The gene calls are TRBV18 and TRBJ1-4, with 10 nucleotides matching TRBD1. The CDR3 spans 16 residues. Looked up from germline, CDR1 is KGHSH and CDR2 is LQKENI. V shed 1 base and J 8 bases; nucleotides not matched to a gene: 7. CDR3 sequence reads: CASSPLGGTGDEKLFF. In DNA, the CDR3 is TGTGCCAGCTCACCACTCGGGGGGACAGGGGACGAAAAACTGTTTTTT.

The V gene is TRBV5-1, the J gene TRBJ1-1, with 10 bases that match TRBD1. The J segment lost 5 bases and the V segment lost 0 bases, leaving 10 bases of the junction unmatched. Germline V CDR1 and CDR2: SGHRS, YFSETQ. The CDR3 spans 17 residues. The CDR3 coding sequence is TGCGCCAGCAGCTTGGCGTCCCACGGACAGGGGGGAACTGAAGCTTTCTTT. Its protein is CASSLASHGQGGTEAFF. The variable domain in full, completed from reference TRBV5-1 and TRBJ1-1, reads KAGVTQTPRYLIKTRGQQVTLSCSPISGHRSVSWYQQTPGQGLQFLFEYFSETQRNKGNFPGRFSGRQFSNSRSEMNVSTLELGDSALYLCASSLASHGQGGTEAFFGQGTRLTVV.

This clone has a single count. The chain couples TRBV9 to TRBJ1-5; 11 bases fit TRBD1. Trimming took 4 bases from V and 9 from J; bases not matched to a gene: 6. CDR1 SGDLS and CDR2 YYNGEE come from the germline V gene. CDR3 length: 14 residues. CDR3 DNA sequence: TGTGCCAGCAGCCCCGGGACAGGGGGAGGGCCCCAGCATTTT. It encodes CASSPGTGGGPQHF.

The chain links TRBV11-1 to TRBJ2-7, with D perhaps matching TRBD1 (6 bases). CDR1 is SGHAT, CDR2 FQDESV, per germline (reference sequence). Trimming left V 1 base short and J 4 bases short, with 11 bases between. The CDR3 runs 14 residues. The CDR3 DNA is TGTGCCAGCAGCTTAGACTGGGGGCGTTACGAGCAGTACGTC. Amino acid sequence: CASSLDWGRYEQYV.

The chain joins TRBV27 to TRBJ2-1; 8 nucleotides line up with TRBD2. Germline V lookup: CDR1 MNHEY, CDR2 SMNVEV (reference sequence). V shed 4 bases and J 4 bases; nucleotides not matched to a gene: 9. This CDR3 is built from 16 residues. CDR3: CASSWSIAGSYNEQFF. The CDR3 DNA is TGTGCCAGCAGTTGGTCGATAGCGGGAAGTTACAATGAGCAGTTCTTC.

The V call is TRBV5-5, the J call TRBJ2-2, with D perhaps TRBD1 (6 bases). This CDR3 contains 17 residues. Germline V gene lookup returns CDR1 SGHKS and CDR2 YYEKEE (reference sequence). V was cut by 7 bases and J by 3 bases, with 22 bases left in between. CDR3 nucleotides: TGTGCCAGCGGCAGCTTAACAGGGTGGCCACACACCGGGGAGCTGTTTTTT. It specifies CASGSLTGWPHTGELFF.

This sequence joins TRBV28 and TRBJ2-7; 7 bases align to TRBD2. The trim removed 4 bases at V and 2 bases at J, leaving 8 bases unmatched. Germline lookup yields CDR1 MDHEN and CDR2 SYDVKM. The CDR3 is 15 amino acids. For the CDR3, the DNA is TGTGCCAGCAGTTCCCCGGGGGGAAATGCCTACGAGCAGTACGTC. This codes for CASSSPGGNAYEQYV.

This clone has only one observation. This CDR3 reads CASSYGGMANEKLFF. The CDR3 nucleotides are TGTGCCAGCTCCTACGGAGGGATGGCTAATGAAAAACTGTTTTTT. The genes are TRBV18 and TRBJ1-4; D is uncertain. The V end lost 6 bases, the J end lost 3 bases, and 14 bases lay between the germline ends. The V gene's germline CDR1 is KGHSH and CDR2 LQKENI. This CDR3 has 15 amino acids.

The rearrangement uses TRBV9 and TRBJ1-1, with D maybe TRBD1 (6 bases). The germline V and J ends were trimmed by 4 bases and 8 bases, with 24 bases remaining between them. This CDR3 spans 16 amino acids. CDR1 is SGDLS and CDR2 is YYNGEE in the germline V gene. CDR3 nucleotide sequence: TGTGCCAGCAGCCCTTCCAGCCTGGGGGCCTCCGTGGAAGCTTTCTTT. Amino acids: CASSPSSLGASVEAFF.

The V gene is TRBV4-2, the J gene TRBJ2-5, with 12 bases that match TRBD1. The germline CDR1 and CDR2 sequences are LGHNA and YNFKEQ. The trim removed 2 bases at V and 5 bases at J, leaving 9 bases unmatched. There are 17 residues in the CDR3. The CDR3 DNA reads TGTGCCAGCAGCCAATACGGGACAGGGGGCTCTCGGGAGACCCAGTACTTC. This gives the protein CASSQYGTGGSRETQYF.

The J gene is TRBJ2-7, the V gene TRBV19; TRBD2 matches 7 bases. V lost 6 bases and J lost 0; bases outside the gene matches: 5. The germline V gene has CDR1 LNHDA and CDR2 SQIVND (reference sequence). There are 14 residues in the CDR3. The CDR3 loop reads CASSPSGRSYEQYF. CDR3 nucleotides: TGTGCCAGTAGCCCTAGCGGACGCTCCTACGAGCAGTACTTC.

This chain connects TRBV7-9 to TRBJ2-1; possible D gene TRBD1, 5 bases. Trimming took 6 bases from V and 0 from J, leaving 12 bases between them. CDR1 is SEHNR, CDR2 FQNEAQ, per germline (reference sequence). The CDR3 has 15 amino acids. The CDR3 spells CASRPQQASYNEQFF. Here the CDR3 DNA reads TGTGCCAGCAGGCCCCAACAGGCCTCCTACAATGAGCAGTTCTTC.

The rearrangement joins TRBV5-4 to TRBJ2-7; no firm D call. The V gene's germline CDR1 is SGHNT and CDR2 YYREEE (reference sequence). V was trimmed by 2 bases and J by 6 bases, leaving 6 bases between them. The CDR3 runs 11 residues. The CDR3 region has the DNA TGTGCCAGCAGCTTTGGCTTCGAGCAGTACTTC. Translating it yields CASSFGFEQYF.

CDR3 DNA: TGTGCCAGCAGCTTAGACCGGGGGGGAGATACGCAGTATTTT. Protein sequence: CASSLDRGGDTQYF. V gene TRBV11-2 combines with J gene TRBJ2-3; TRBD2 matches at 8 bases. The V gene end was trimmed by 0 bases and the J gene end by 5 bases; junction bases not matched to a gene: 1. CDR3 length: 14 residues. Germline V gene data show CDR1 as SGHAT and CDR2 as FQNNGV.